A single sample is the source of the 19 T cell receptor beta chains below, sequenced in a study of blood T cells in healthy people across ages. Primed by a sample-barcoded 5' primer and a J-beta primer mix, a second PCR proceeded for roughly 6 to 12 cycles. One entry per CDR3 protein, called by TCRdb with MiXCR from the 5' RACE reads. The data show around 1.7 million distinct CDR3 sequences, 28% seen once. The specimen was blood. These receptors came from a woman in her 30s in good health.

This clonotype was recorded at least ten times. This chain links TRBV4-1 with TRBJ2-3; the D is unclear. The CDR3 totals 15 residues. Germline CDR1 MGHRA, CDR2 YSYEKL. V was shortened by 1 base and J by 2 bases, with 10 bases between the two germline ends. CDR3 residues: CASSQAALTTDTQYF. For the CDR3, the DNA is TGCGCCAGCAGCCAAGCGGCACTGACCACAGATACGCAGTATTTT.

This clonotype was picked up one time. A read error may explain this, as a much larger clone is one base away. The CDR3 here is CSTKRDRGVYEQYF. In nucleotides, the CDR3 is TGCAGTACCAAGCGGGACAGGGGGGTCTACGAGCAGTACTTC. This chain links TRBV20-1 with TRBJ2-7, with 11 bases aligning to TRBD1. CDR3 size: 14 residues. Per germline, CDR1 DFQATT and CDR2 SNEGSKA (reference sequence). V lost 8 bases, J lost 3 bases, and 9 bases stayed unmatched.

This clonotype was seen many times. This sequence joins TRBV20-1 and TRBJ2-7; 14 nucleotides agree with TRBD2. Germline V gene lookup returns CDR1 DFQATT and CDR2 SNEGSKA (reference sequence). The CDR3 consists of 15 residues. Losses at the gene ends were 3 bases for V and 0 bases for J; bases not matched to a gene: 1. The CDR3 reads CSASGLAGGSYEQYF. CDR3 DNA: TGCAGTGCTAGCGGACTAGCGGGGGGCTCCTACGAGCAGTACTTC.

As regards this clonotype: Since a much larger clone is just one base distant, this may be a read error. The chain joins TRBV10-3 to TRBJ2-5; 8 bases map to TRBD2. Germline CDR1 ENHRY, CDR2 SYGVKD. Losses at the gene ends were 8 bases for V and 2 bases for J; bases not matched to a gene: 4. The CDR3 length is 13 residues. In DNA, the CDR3 is TGTGCCATCGAAGTAGCGGGACAAGAGACCCAGTACTTC. Encoded protein: CAIEVAGQETQYF.

This clonotype was found once. A single base separates this from a much larger clone, so it may be a read error. V and J are TRBV5-1 and TRBJ2-3; 8 bases align to TRBD1. The CDR3 sequence is 15 residues long. Germline values: CDR1 SGHRS, CDR2 YFSETQ. Here the CDR3 reads CASSFGQGETDAQYF. The DNA for the CDR3 is TGCGCCAGCAGCTTCGGACAGGGTGAGACAGATGCGCAGTATTTT.

This clonotype occurred many times. J is TRBJ2-6 and V is TRBV10-2, with D tentatively TRBD2 (5 bases). This CDR3 spans 13 amino acids. Germline V CDR1 and CDR2: WSHSY, SAAADI. V lost 6 bases to trimming and J lost 4 bases, with 7 bases between them. The CDR3 spells CASRSGGANVLTF. For the CDR3, the DNA is TGCGCCAGCAGGTCGGGGGGGGCCAACGTCCTGACTTTC.

This clonotype came up many times. The chain uses TRBV5-1 and TRBJ1-4; 9 bases align to TRBD1. This CDR3 has 18 residues. Germline V gene sequence: CDR1 SGHRS, CDR2 YFSETQ. The junction had 17 bases not matched to a gene; V was cut back by 4 bases and J by 7 bases. CDR3 sequence (DNA): TGCGCCAGCAGCCTTCGGACAGGGGCGGCGGTGAGGCCTGAAAAACTGTTTTTT. Protein: CASSLRTGAAVRPEKLFF.

The chain uses TRBV6-2 or TRBV6-3 and TRBJ2-1, with 9 bases fitting TRBD1. Germline V gene data show CDR1 as MNHEY and CDR2 as SVGEGT. The CDR3 consists of 15 residues. V shed 4 bases and J 7 bases; nucleotides not matched to a gene: 8. The CDR3 sequence: CASSSGTGITNEQFF. The CDR3 nucleotides read TGTGCCAGCAGTTCGGGGACAGGGATAACAAATGAGCAGTTCTTC.

This clonotype was counted many times. This rearrangement joins TRBV10-3 to TRBJ2-7; 11 positions match TRBD2. Germline V gene sequence: CDR1 ENHRY, CDR2 SYGVKD. V trimming: 10 bases; J trimming: 5 bases; junction bases outside the gene matches: 13. This CDR3 is 15 amino acids long. The CDR3 loop reads CATSKLAGVIDEQYF. The CDR3 nucleotides read TGTGCCACGTCGAAACTAGCGGGAGTCATCGACGAGCAGTACTTC.

V gene TRBV2 combines with J gene TRBJ1-5, with D perhaps matching TRBD1 (5 bases). Germline CDR1 is SNHLY and CDR2 is FYNNEI. The V gene lost 8 bases and the J gene lost 6 bases, with 20 bases spanning the gap. CDR3 size: 15 residues. CDR3 residues: CASAIRQGGRQPQHF. Here the CDR3 DNA reads TGTGCCAGCGCTATTAGGCAGGGAGGGCGTCAGCCCCAGCATTTT.

Worth noting for this clonotype: Possible read error: a much larger clone is one base away. The V and J genes are TRBV20-1 and TRBJ2-7, with D possibly matching TRBD1 (8 bases). The CDR3 has 13 amino acids. Germline V gene lookup returns CDR1 DFQATT and CDR2 SNEGSKA (reference sequence). Deletions cut 3 bases from V and 12 bases from J, with 21 bases between. The CDR3 DNA is TGCAGTGCTAGCATACAGGGGGGGGAGACCCGGTACTTC. Encoded protein: CSASIQGGETRYF.

V usage is TRBV6-1 and J usage is TRBJ2-7; the match to TRBD2 covers 10 bases. The J call may be in error: the DNA end matches TRBJ2-5 better. This CDR3 has 13 residues. The V gene's germline CDR1 is MNHNS and CDR2 SASEGT. The CDR3 reads CASLAGVGETQYF. The DNA of the CDR3 is TGTGCCAGCCTAGCGGGAGTTGGGGAGACCCAGTACTTC.

V and J are TRBV28 and TRBJ1-4; D unclear. V shed 0 bases and J shed 8 bases, with 10 bases lying between them. This CDR3 has 14 residues. Germline lookup yields CDR1 MDHEN and CDR2 SYDVKM. The CDR3 DNA reads TGTGCCAGCAGTTTATGGCCTCAAAAGGAAAAACTGTTTTTT. Translated: CASSLWPQKEKLFF. Full variable domain (missing parts from reference TRBV28 and TRBJ1-4): DVKVTQSSRYLVKRTGEKVFLECVQDMDHENMFWYRQDPGLGLRLIYFSYDVKMKEKGDIPEGYSVSREKKERFSLILESASTNQTSMYLCASSLWPQKEKLFFGSGTQLSVL.

Comments on this clonotype: This could be a read error, since a much larger clone is one nucleotide away. V and J are TRBV10-1 and TRBJ2-4; perhaps TRBD2 as D (6 bases). Germline lookup yields CDR1 WNHNN and CDR2 SYGVQD (reference sequence). The CDR3 has 12 residues. The DNA for the CDR3 is TGCACCAGCAGTGACGGGGGAAACATTCAGTACTTC. It is translated as CTSSDGGNIQYF.

This clonotype has more than one count but fewer than ten. The chain carries TRBV2 and TRBJ2-7; D is ambiguous. V lost 8 bases and J lost 10, with 6 bases in between. Germline V lookup: CDR1 SNHLY, CDR2 FYNNEI. This CDR3 spans 8 amino acids. The CDR3 is CASRSQYF. The DNA of the CDR3 is TGTGCCAGCCGGAGCCAGTACTTC.

In DNA, the CDR3 is TGCGCCAGCAGCCAGTCTATCGGGTTAGACTCCTACGAGCAGTACTTC. The encoded protein is CASSQSIGLDSYEQYF. V is TRBV4-3 and J is TRBJ2-7; D unresolved. The CDR3 totals 16 residues. Germline V gene lookup returns CDR1 LGHNA and CDR2 YSLEER. V was cut by 3 bases and J by 0 bases, with 15 bases left in between.

This clonotype has only one observation. The V and J genes are TRBV5-1 and TRBJ2-3, with a tentative D call TRBD1 (5 bases). Germline values: CDR1 SGHRS, CDR2 YFSETQ. V was pared by 3 bases and J by 5 bases, with 13 bases between. This CDR3 contains 14 residues. CDR3 in amino acids: CASSWEGDKDTQYF. CDR3 nucleotide sequence: TGCGCCAGCAGCTGGGAAGGGGATAAAGATACGCAGTATTTT.

The gene calls are TRBV30 and TRBJ1-2, with TRBD1 identical over 7 bases. The germline V gene encodes CDR1 GTSNPN and CDR2 SVGIG (reference sequence). The CDR3 consists of 15 residues. After removal of 2 bases from V and 2 bases from J, the junction contained 8 bases not matched to a gene. The CDR3, as DNA: TGTGCCTGGAGTTCTCCGGGACAGAGCAACTATGGCTACACCTTC. It codes for CAWSSPGQSNYGYTF.

V is TRBV20-1 and J is TRBJ1-2, with 7 positions matching TRBD1. The CDR3 is 13 residues long. With 5 bases clipped from V and 4 bases from J, the junction kept 7 bases outside the gene matches. Germline CDR1 and CDR2: DFQATT and SNEGSKA (reference sequence). DNA of the CDR3: TGCAGTGCTTCACCGGGACAGCTCTATGGCTACACCTTC. This gives the protein CSASPGQLYGYTF.